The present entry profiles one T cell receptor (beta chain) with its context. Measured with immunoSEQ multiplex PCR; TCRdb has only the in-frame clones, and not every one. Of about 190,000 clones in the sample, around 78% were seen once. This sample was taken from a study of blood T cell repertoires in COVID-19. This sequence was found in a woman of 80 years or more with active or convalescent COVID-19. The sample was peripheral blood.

The CDR3 DNA follows: TGTGCCAGCACCCCCTTGATGGGGCTAGGCAATGAGCAGTTCTTC. Translated: CASTPLMGLGNEQFF. V usage is TRBV6-5 and J usage is TRBJ2-1, with D perhaps TRBD1 (5 bases). Trimming removed 7 bases at V and 6 bases at J, with 19 bases between. Looked up from germline, CDR1 is MNHEY and CDR2 is SVGAGI. This CDR3 contains 15 residues.